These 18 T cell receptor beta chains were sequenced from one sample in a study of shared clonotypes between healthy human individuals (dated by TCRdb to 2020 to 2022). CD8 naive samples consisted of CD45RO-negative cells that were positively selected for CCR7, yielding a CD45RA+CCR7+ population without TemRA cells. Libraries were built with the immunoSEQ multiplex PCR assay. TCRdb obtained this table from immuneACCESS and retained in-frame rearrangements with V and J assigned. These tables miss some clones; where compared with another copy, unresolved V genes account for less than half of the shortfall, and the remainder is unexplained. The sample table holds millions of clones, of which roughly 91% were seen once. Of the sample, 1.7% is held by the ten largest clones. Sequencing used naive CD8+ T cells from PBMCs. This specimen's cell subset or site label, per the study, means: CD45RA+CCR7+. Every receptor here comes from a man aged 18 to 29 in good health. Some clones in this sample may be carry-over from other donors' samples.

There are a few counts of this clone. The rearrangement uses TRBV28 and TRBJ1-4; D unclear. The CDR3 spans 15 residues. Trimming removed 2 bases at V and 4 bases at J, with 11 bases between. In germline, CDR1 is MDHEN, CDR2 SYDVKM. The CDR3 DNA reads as TGTGCCAGCAGTTTAATAGCTTCGGTTAATGAAAAACTGTTTTTT. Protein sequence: CASSLIASVNEKLFF. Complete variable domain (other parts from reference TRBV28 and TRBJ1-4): DVKVTQSSRYLVKRTGEKVFLECVQDMDHENMFWYRQDPGLGLRLIYFSYDVKMKEKGDIPEGYSVSREKKERFSLILESASTNQTSMYLCASSLIASVNEKLFFGSGTQLSVL.

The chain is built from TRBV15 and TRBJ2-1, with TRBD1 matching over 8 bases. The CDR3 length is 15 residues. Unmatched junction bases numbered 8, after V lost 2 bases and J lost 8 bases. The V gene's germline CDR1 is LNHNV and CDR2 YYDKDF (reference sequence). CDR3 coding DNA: TGTGCCACCAGCAGAAGACAGGGGCCCGTTGATGAGCAGTTCTTC. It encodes CATSRRQGPVDEQFF. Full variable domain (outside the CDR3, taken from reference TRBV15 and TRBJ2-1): DAMVIQNPRYQVTQFGKPVTLSCSQTLNHNVMYWYQQKSSQAPKLLFHYYDKDFNNEADTPDNFQSRRPNTSFCFLDIRSPGLGDTAMYLCATSRRQGPVDEQFFGPGTRLTVL.

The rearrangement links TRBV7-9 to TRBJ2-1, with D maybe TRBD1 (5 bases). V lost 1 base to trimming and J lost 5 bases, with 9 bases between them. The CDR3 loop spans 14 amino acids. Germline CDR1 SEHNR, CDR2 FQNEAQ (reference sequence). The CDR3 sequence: CASSLVSRDNEQFF. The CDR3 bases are TGTGCCAGCAGCTTAGTCTCCAGGGACAATGAGCAGTTCTTC.

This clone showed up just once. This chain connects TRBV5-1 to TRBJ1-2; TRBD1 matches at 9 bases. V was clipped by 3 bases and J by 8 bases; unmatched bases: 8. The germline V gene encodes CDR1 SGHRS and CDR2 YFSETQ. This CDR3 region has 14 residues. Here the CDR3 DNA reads TGCGCCAGCAGCTCGGGATGGACAGGGGAAGGCTACACCTTC. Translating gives CASSSGWTGEGYTF.

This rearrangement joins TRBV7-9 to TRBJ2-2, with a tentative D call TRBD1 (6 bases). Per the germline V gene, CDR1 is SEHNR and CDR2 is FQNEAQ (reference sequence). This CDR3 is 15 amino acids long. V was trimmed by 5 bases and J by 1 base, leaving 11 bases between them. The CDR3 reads CASSLKGQNTGELFF. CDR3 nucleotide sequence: TGTGCCAGCAGCCTAAAGGGACAGAACACCGGGGAGCTGTTTTTT.

CDR3 region: CASSPKDKLYEQYF. In nucleotides, the CDR3 is TGTGCCAGCAGCCCCAAAGACAAATTGTACGAGCAGTACTTC. The chain is built from TRBV14 and TRBJ2-7; D uncertain. CDR1 and CDR2 (germline): SGHDN, FVKESK. V lost 4 bases to trimming and J lost 4 bases, with 14 bases between them. The length of the CDR3 is 14 residues.

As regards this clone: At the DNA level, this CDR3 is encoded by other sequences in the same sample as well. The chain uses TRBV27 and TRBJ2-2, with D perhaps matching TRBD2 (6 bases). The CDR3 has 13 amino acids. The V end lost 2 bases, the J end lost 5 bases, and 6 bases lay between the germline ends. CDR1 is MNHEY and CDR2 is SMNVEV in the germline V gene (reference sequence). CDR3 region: CASSLGRTGELFF. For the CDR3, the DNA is TGTGCCAGCAGTTTAGGGAGGACCGGGGAGCTGTTTTTT.

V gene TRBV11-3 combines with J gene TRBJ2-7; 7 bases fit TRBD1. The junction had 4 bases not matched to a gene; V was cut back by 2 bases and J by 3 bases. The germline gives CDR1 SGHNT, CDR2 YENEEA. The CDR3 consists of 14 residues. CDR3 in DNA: TGTGCCAGCAGCTTAAGAGACAGGGACTACGAGCAGTACTTC. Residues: CASSLRDRDYEQYF.

The CDR3 sequence is CASSLIGRGYGYTF. DNA of the CDR3: TGTGCCAGCAGCTTAATCGGCAGGGGATATGGCTACACCTTC. This rearrangement joins TRBV7-2 to TRBJ1-2; D might be TRBD1 (6 bases). The CDR3 length is 14 residues. V lost 2 bases and J lost 5, with 12 bases in between. Germline assignment: CDR1 SGHTA and CDR2 FQGNSA.

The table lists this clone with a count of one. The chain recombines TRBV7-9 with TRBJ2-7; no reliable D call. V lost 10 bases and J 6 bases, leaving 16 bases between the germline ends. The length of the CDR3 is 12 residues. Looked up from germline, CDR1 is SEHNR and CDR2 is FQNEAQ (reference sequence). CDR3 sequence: CATTDGWGEQYF. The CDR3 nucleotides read TGTGCCACCACGGACGGGTGGGGCGAGCAGTACTTC.

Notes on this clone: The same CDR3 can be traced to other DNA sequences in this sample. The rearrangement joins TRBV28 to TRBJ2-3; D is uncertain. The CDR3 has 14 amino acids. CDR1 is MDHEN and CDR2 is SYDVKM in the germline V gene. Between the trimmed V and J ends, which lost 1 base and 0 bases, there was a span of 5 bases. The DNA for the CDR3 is TGTGCCAGCAGTTTATTGGCTAGCACAGATACGCAGTATTTT. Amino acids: CASSLLASTDTQYF.

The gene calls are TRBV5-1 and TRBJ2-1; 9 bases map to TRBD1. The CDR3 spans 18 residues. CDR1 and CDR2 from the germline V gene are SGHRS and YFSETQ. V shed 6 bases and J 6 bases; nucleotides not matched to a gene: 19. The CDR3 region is CASTLAAKVGQGSNEQFF. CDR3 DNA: TGCGCCAGCACGCTGGCCGCTAAGGTAGGACAGGGGTCCAATGAGCAGTTCTTC.

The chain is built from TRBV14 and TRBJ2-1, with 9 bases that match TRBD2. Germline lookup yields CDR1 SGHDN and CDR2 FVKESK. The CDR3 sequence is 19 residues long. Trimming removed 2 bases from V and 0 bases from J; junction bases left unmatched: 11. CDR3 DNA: TGTGCCAGCAGCCAACCGAGTCTAGCGGGAAGAAGCTCCTACAATGAGCAGTTCTTC. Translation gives CASSQPSLAGRSSYNEQFF.

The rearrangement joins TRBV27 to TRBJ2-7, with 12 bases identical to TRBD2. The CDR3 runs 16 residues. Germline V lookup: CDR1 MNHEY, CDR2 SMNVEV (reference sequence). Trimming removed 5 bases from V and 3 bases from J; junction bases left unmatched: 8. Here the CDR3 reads CASSPGTSGLVYEQYF. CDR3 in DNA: TGTGCCAGCAGTCCCGGGACTAGCGGGCTTGTCTACGAGCAGTACTTC.

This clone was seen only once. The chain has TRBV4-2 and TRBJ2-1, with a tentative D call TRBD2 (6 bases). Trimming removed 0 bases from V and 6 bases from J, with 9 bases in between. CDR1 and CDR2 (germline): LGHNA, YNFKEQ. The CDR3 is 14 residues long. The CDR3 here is CASSQERGINEQFF. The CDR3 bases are TGTGCCAGCAGCCAAGAACGCGGGATCAATGAGCAGTTCTTC.

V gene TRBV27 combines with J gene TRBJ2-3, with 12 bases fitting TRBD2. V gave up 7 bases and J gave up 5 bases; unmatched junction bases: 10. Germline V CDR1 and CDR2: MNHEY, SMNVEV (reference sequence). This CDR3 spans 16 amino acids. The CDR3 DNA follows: TGTGCCAGCAATCAGCTAGCGGGAGGGCCGGGAGATACGCAGTATTTT. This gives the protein CASNQLAGGPGDTQYF.

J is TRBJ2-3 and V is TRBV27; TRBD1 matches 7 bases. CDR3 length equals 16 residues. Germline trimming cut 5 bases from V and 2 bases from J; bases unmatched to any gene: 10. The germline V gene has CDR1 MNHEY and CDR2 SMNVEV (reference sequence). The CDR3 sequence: CASSPLGTDFTDTQYF. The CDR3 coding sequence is TGTGCCAGCAGTCCCCTCGGGACAGATTTCACAGATACGCAGTATTTT.

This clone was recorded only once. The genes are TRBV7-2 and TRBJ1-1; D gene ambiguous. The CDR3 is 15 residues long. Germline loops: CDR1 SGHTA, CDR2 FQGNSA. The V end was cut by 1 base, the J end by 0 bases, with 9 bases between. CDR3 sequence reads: CASSLVREMNTEAFF. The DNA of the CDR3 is TGTGCCAGCAGCTTAGTACGGGAGATGAACACTGAAGCTTTCTTT.